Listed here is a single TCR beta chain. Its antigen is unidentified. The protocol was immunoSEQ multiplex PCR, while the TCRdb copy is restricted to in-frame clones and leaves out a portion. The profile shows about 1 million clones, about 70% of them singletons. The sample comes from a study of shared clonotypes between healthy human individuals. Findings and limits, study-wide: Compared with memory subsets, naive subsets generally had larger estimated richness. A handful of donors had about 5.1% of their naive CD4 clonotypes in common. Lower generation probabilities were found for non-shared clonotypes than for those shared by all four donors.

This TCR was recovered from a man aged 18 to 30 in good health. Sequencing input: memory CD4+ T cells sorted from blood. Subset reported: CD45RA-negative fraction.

DNA for the CDR3: TGTGCCAGCAGGAGGGAAGGGGCGGACCATCAGCCCCAGCATTTT. This sequence encodes CASRREGADHQPQHF. The chain carries TRBV6-1 and TRBJ1-5; D is possibly TRBD1 (5 bases). V lost 6 bases and J lost 5, with 17 bases in between. The CDR3 covers 15 residues. From germline, CDR1 is MNHNS and CDR2 SASEGT.